This TCR beta chain came from a study of blood T cell repertoires in COVID-19. Across the whole study: COVID-19 samples, acute and convalescent, were from the United States, Italy and Spain. PBMCs, B-cell-depleted T cells, or T cells were the source of the cDNA or gDNA that made up the material.

Authors' processing steps: By means of reference gene primer amplification, nucleated cell counts were estimated. Clones were read by immunoSEQ multiplex PCR, and TCRdb kept only the in-frame ones, dropping some. V and J calls plus clone size are reproduced from that table; the DNA served to infer D and trimming. Altogether 150,000 to 200,000 clones are present, approximately 82% being singletons, with the ten largest covering 6.5% to 7%. The V and J ends lost 6 bases and 4 bases, in that order; junction bases with no gene match: 4. From germline, CDR1 is SGHTA and CDR2 FQGNSA. This CDR3 is built from 13 residues.

Sequenced sample: peripheral blood. The sequence derives from a human donor with acute or convalescent COVID-19. The donor label of this sample is uncertain. J is TRBJ1-1 and V is TRBV7-2; TRBD1 agrees at 8 bases. Here the CDR3 reads CASSNTGGTEAFF. The DNA for the CDR3 is TGTGCCAGCAGTAATACAGGGGGCACTGAAGCTTTCTTT. The full variable domain, with the rest looked up from reference TRBV7-2 and TRBJ1-1, is GAGVSQSPSNKVTEKGKDVELRCDPISGHTALYWYRQSLGQGLEFLIYFQGNSAPDKSGLPSDRFSAERTGGSVSTLTIQRTQQEDSAVYLCASSNTGGTEAFFGQGTRLTVV.